This is a list of T cell receptor beta chains from one sample in a study of CD8+CD57+ T cells in acquired aplastic anemia. TCRdb processed the reads anew with MiXCR; each CDR3 protein has one entry. The sample yields approximately 190,000 distinct CDR3 sequences, under 55% seen once. The sequencing input was sorted CD4+, CD8+, or CD8+CD57+ T cells (not recorded which) from PBMCs. Receptor source: a human donor with aplastic anemia. Both conserved end residues are part of each CDR3. A D gene is named only where the DNA matches it firmly. Not all rows give a size; the values are once, few, many and, for expanded clones, a class.

d_call	v_call	clone_size	j_call	cdr3_nt	cdr3_aa
TRBD1	TRBV20-1	NA	TRBJ2-3	TGCAGTGTTCAGGCAGGGACAGGGGTTATAGATACGCAGTATTTT	CSVQAGTGVIDTQYF
NA	TRBV6-5	many	TRBJ2-7	TGTGCCAGCAGTTACGGGCTTTCGAGGACGTACGAGCAGTACTTC	CASSYGLSRTYEQYF
NA	TRBV5-1	NA	TRBJ1-1	TGCGCCAGCAGCTTAGAGAGCCAGCCAGAAGCTTTCTTT	CASSLESQPEAFF
NA	TRBV7-3	many	TRBJ1-6	TGTGCCAGCAGCACCTCGTTGGGGTCACCCCTCCACTTT	CASSTSLGSPLHF
NA	TRBV10-3	NA	TRBJ1-5	TGTGCCATCAGTGGGACGGCAGATAGCAATCAGCCCCAGCATTTT	CAISGTADSNQPQHF
NA	TRBV2	few	TRBJ1-6	TGTGCCAGCAGCGGGACGGAATTCTCACCCCTCCACTTT	CASSGTEFSPLHF
TRBD1	TRBV2	many	TRBJ2-5	TGTGCCAGCACTGGACAGGGCCAGACCCAGTACTTC	CASTGQGQTQYF
NA	TRBV7-9	NA	TRBJ1-1	TGTGCCAGCAGCTTAGGCCAGAACATTGAAGCTTTCTTT	CASSLGQNIEAFF
TRBD1	TRBV7-9	NA	TRBJ2-7	TGTGCCAGCAGCTTTGGGACAGGGACCCACGAGCAGTACTTC	CASSFGTGTHEQYF
NA	TRBV7-6	NA	TRBJ2-7	TGTGCCAGTAGCTTCGACCTAGACCGCCACGAGCAGTACTTC	CASSFDLDRHEQYF
NA	TRBV5-4	NA	TRBJ2-2	TGTGCCAGCAGCTTCTCCATAAACACCGGGGAGCTGTTTTTT	CASSFSINTGELFF
TRBD1	TRBV5-1	once	TRBJ1-2	TGCGCCAGCAGCTCGCGCGGGACAGGGGGCGCCGAGGGCTATGGCTACACCTTC	CASSSRGTGGAEGYGYTF
NA	TRBV5-1	once	TRBJ1-4	TGCGCCAGCAGCCCCGATGGTGAGCTTAATGAAAAACTGTTTTTT	CASSPDGELNEKLFF
NA	TRBV5-6	NA	TRBJ2-1	TGTGCCAGCAGCCCCAACAGACTGAGTCAAGAGACCCAGTTCTTC	CASSPNRLSQETQFF
NA	TRBV12-3/TRBV12-4	few	TRBJ1-6	TGTGCCAGCAGGTCCGACACAGCGGGCAATTCACCCCTCCACTTT	CASRSDTAGNSPLHF
TRBD2	TRBV9	many	TRBJ2-1	TGTGCCAGCAGTGCCGGGACTAGCGGGAGTTCCCAGTTCTTC	CASSAGTSGSSQFF
TRBD1	TRBV25-1	NA	TRBJ2-7	TGTGCCAGCAGTGAATGGGCGGGACAGGACGTTGAGGAGCAGTACTTC	CASSEWAGQDVEEQYF
TRBD1	TRBV7-9	NA	TRBJ2-7	TGTGCCAGCAGCTGGACAGGGAGCATTTCCTACGAGCAGTACTTC	CASSWTGSISYEQYF
NA	TRBV7-3	NA	TRBJ2-1	TGTGCCAGCAGCTTAAGTACACCGAGAGGCAGGAATGAGCAGTTCTTC	CASSLSTPRGRNEQFF
NA	TRBV2	many	TRBJ2-3	TGTGCCAGCAGTGTAACGGGAGTCACAGATACGCAGTATTTT	CASSVTGVTDTQYF
NA	TRBV29-1	NA	TRBJ1-1	TGCAGCGGATCTCGTAGGATGAACACTGAAGCTTTCTTT	CSGSRRMNTEAFF
NA	TRBV7-6	NA	TRBJ2-7	TGTGCCAGCAGCTTAAAGGGCAGGTCCTACGAGCAGTACTTC	CASSLKGRSYEQYF